Following are 8 T cell receptor beta chains from one sample sequenced in a study of blood T cell repertoires in COVID-19 (dated by TCRdb to the early 2020s). The library was made by the immunoSEQ multiplex PCR assay. TCRdb limited this immuneACCESS table to in-frame rearrangements with V and J called. A share of clones is missing; checked studies link under half to unresolved V genes, and the rest is unexplained. In this sample the table shows about 15,000 clones, around 82% of which occur a single time. In total, the top ten clones hold 13% to 15% of the sample. Sequenced material: peripheral blood. These receptors were taken from a human donor in a cohort sampled during active COVID-19.

The genes are TRBV3-1 (or the pseudogene TRBV3-2) and TRBJ2-6; 7 nucleotides align to TRBD1. Germline V lookup: CDR1 LGHDT, CDR2 YNNKEL (reference sequence). The trim removed 5 bases at V and 2 bases at J, leaving 3 bases unmatched. This CDR3 contains 15 residues. CDR3 region: CASSNDRAGANVLTF. The DNA of the CDR3 is TGTGCCAGCAGCAACGACAGGGCTGGGGCCAACGTCCTGACTTTC.

This clone has a handful of counts. In DNA, the CDR3 is TGTGCCAGCAGCCAAGAGACAGGGAGCTCCTACGAGCAGTACTTC. It translates to CASSQETGSSYEQYF. The J gene is TRBJ2-7, the V gene TRBV4-2; the match to TRBD1 covers 7 bases. The CDR3 spans 15 residues. The trim removed 0 bases at V and 0 bases at J, leaving 2 bases unmatched. CDR1 is LGHNA and CDR2 is YNFKEQ in the germline V gene.

The chain recombines TRBV7-9 with TRBJ2-7, with TRBD1 as a possible D gene (5 bases). The V end lost 5 bases, the J end lost 2 bases, and 19 bases lay between the germline ends. The CDR3 has 16 amino acids. Germline V CDR1 and CDR2: SEHNR, FQNEAQ (reference sequence). CDR3 loop: CASSHEGAGFAYEQYF. The CDR3 DNA sequence: TGTGCCAGCAGCCACGAAGGGGCAGGGTTCGCCTACGAGCAGTACTTC. The complete variable domain, with remaining parts taken from reference TRBV7-9 and TRBJ2-7, reads DTGVSQNPRHKITKRGQNVTFRCDPISEHNRLYWYRQTLGQGPEFLTYFQNEAQLEKSRLLSDRFSAERPKGSFSTLEIQRTEQGDSAMYLCASSHEGAGFAYEQYFGPGTRLTVT.

The chain links TRBV27 to TRBJ2-2; 7 bases line up with TRBD2. V shed 7 bases, J shed 0 bases, and the junction held 23 bases outside the gene matches. CDR3 length equals 21 residues. The germline CDR1 and CDR2 sequences are MNHEY and SMNVEV (reference sequence). The DNA of the CDR3 is TGTGCCAGCACTGAATTAGCGGGCTCAAGTGAGACCCCCGCGAACACCGGGGAGCTGTTTTTT. Its translation is CASTELAGSSETPANTGELFF.

The chain carries TRBV6-6 and TRBJ1-3, with 9 bases fitting TRBD1. This CDR3 is 17 amino acids long. CDR1 is MNHNY, CDR2 SVGAGI, per germline (reference sequence). The trim removed 5 bases at V and 4 bases at J, leaving 12 bases unmatched. The CDR3 coding sequence is TGTGCCAGCAGTCGTTCACAGGGGGCACTTTCAGGAAACACCATATATTTT. Translated: CASSRSQGALSGNTIYF.

The chain carries TRBV20-1 and TRBJ2-3; 9 nucleotides align to TRBD2. The CDR3 runs to 15 residues. V shed 3 bases and J 4 bases; nucleotides not matched to a gene: 8. The germline V gene encodes CDR1 DFQATT and CDR2 SNEGSKA (reference sequence). CDR3 in DNA: TGCAGTGCTAGTCGGGCTAGCGGGACCGCAGATACGCAGTATTTT. It encodes CSASRASGTADTQYF.

CDR3 sequence (DNA): TGTGCCAGCAGCTTAGACAGGGGGAAATCAGCTTTCTTT. Translated, it gives CASSLDRGKSAFF. The genes are TRBV11-1 and TRBJ1-1; 8 bases line up with TRBD1. This CDR3 region has 13 residues. Germline CDR1 is SGHAT and CDR2 is FQDESV (reference sequence). V was clipped by 1 base and J by 10 bases; unmatched bases: 5.

The chain links TRBV11-3 to TRBJ2-2; D is possibly TRBD2 (6 bases). Trimming removed 3 bases from V and 8 bases from J, with 19 bases in between. This CDR3 has 16 residues. Germline CDR1 and CDR2: SGHNT and YENEEA. In DNA, the CDR3 is TGTGCCAGCAGCTTCGGGGCGGGAAGGGCGTCGGGGGAGCTGTTTTTT. It translates to CASSFGAGRASGELFF.